This T cell receptor beta chain was recovered during a study of blood T cells in healthy people across ages. General observations from the study: In older individuals, TCR beta diversity per million T cells was lower, falling roughly linearly with age.

The germline V gene encodes CDR1 MGHDK and CDR2 SYGVNS. The CDR3 spans 14 residues. Trimming took 6 bases from V and 8 from J; bases not matched to a gene: 10. Each sample yielded at least 6 micrograms of PBMC total RNA. A note on this clonotype: What it binds is not known.

A sample-barcoded 5' primer and a J-beta primer mix were used in a second PCR of about 7 to 11 cycles. Each sample provided no less than 2.5 million CDR3-containing paired-end reads. One entry per CDR3 protein, called by TCRdb with MiXCR from the 5' RACE reads. The sample lists more than 500,000 distinct CDR3 sequences; 25% to 30% were seen once. The source material was blood. The chain has TRBV25-1 and TRBJ1-2; 9 nucleotides align to TRBD1. The receptor was isolated from a woman in her seventies in good health. The CDR3, as DNA: TGTGCCAGCAGCCCGGGACAGGGCCCTGGCGGCTACACCTTC. Translated, it gives CASSPGQGPGGYTF.